The entry below describes one TCR beta chain. Its specific antigen is unknown. No much larger clonotype is one base removed from it; base qualities were not supplied. The CDR3 regions of human TCRbeta chains were subjected to immunosequencing. Concerning the study's data processing: TCRs in the repertoires were matched against a reference library of SARS-CoV-2-specific TCRs that had been generated with the MIRA antigen-specificity platform. Breadth was defined as the fraction of unique TCRs that were SARS-CoV-2-associated, and depth was defined as the fraction of total T cells that were SARS-CoV-2-associated. Each spike-specific TCR was assigned to its reactive spike region and to a CD4 or CD8 class using the MIRA data. Log10-transformed breadth and depth values were compared by one-way ANOVA with Sidak's multiple comparisons tests. The table was pulled from immuneACCESS by TCRdb, which kept in-frame rearrangements only. Such tables lose some clones; where checked, under half of the loss comes from unresolved V genes, and the rest has no known cause. Clone size and V and J calls were adopted from that table, with D and trimming inferred from the DNA. Recorded for this sample are 140,000 or so clones; approximately 92% of them occurred a single time. The ten top clones hold about 1.5% of the sample.

This entry belongs to a study of T cell responses to AZD1222 COVID-19 vaccine (dated by TCRdb to the early 2020s). Context from the whole study: AZD1222 recipients with second doses at about 4 weeks or about 12 weeks were pooled, because spike-specific TCR depth and breadth did not differ between schedules. A total of 233 trial participants underwent TCR sequencing, of whom about 200 had received two doses of AZD1222 and some 25 had received two doses of the MenACWY control vaccine. Trial participants were enrolled by age into 18-55, 56-69 and 70-plus year subgroups, with 148, 28 and 57 TCR-sequenced participants respectively. Overall study results and their limits: In the small 56-69-year group, the increase in depth fell short of significance, most likely because of low power. Spike-specific TCR breadth and depth rose significantly after two AZD1222 doses compared with day 0 and with MenACWY recipients. Conclusions about previously exposed vaccinees are limited because only six or seven AZD1222 recipients were SARS-CoV-2 seropositive at baseline. No day 14 peak-response samples were available, so repertoires were characterized only after the peak T cell response. Participants were mostly white British and included more females than males, and it was suggested by the authors that clonal diversity may have been underestimated. CD4 TCRs associated with the vaccine covered the entire spike protein, and the dominant responses were in regions 160-218 and 743-854. Nearly half of unique spike-specific TCRs reportedly recognized epitopes outside regions mutated in the B.1.351 and B.1.1.7 variants.

The V end loses 5 bases and the J end loses 7 bases, and a stretch of 15 bases separates them. The CDR3 runs 15 amino acids, cysteine and phenylalanine included. Only the CDR3 part of the read is kept: 45 bases, read in frame from the first base. The germline V gene encodes CDR1 KGHSH and CDR2 LQKENI. Reading the label with the study, this specimen's time point is: baseline before first vaccination. Samples from vaccinated people were obtained from the UK trials COV001 and COV002, which included a single-blind randomized controlled phase 2/3 trial of AZD1222 (ChAdOx1 nCoV-19) in healthy adults. For TCRbeta chain sequencing, PBMC samples were collected from trial participants at day 0 and at day 28 after the second dose.

Sequenced here: peripheral blood, sampled on day 0 of AZD1222 vaccination. This clonotype originated in an adult in good health. This chain is built from TRBV18 and TRBJ1-6; the D gene cannot be resolved reliably. The DNA sequence is as follows: TGTGCCAGCTCAAGGTTGGACGGAGCGAATTCACCCCTCCACTTT. Its product reads: CASSRLDGANSPLHF.